Listed below are T cell receptor beta chains from one sample, sequenced in a study of post-analysis software for immune sequencing data. TCRdb re-derived calls from the PCR reads in MiXCR, one entry per CDR3 protein. In the table there are about half a million distinct CDR3 sequences, roughly 45% of which are singletons. Sequencing input: blood. Receptor source: a girl aged 10-17 years with multiple sclerosis. CDR3s include the opening cysteine and the closing phenylalanine or tryptophan. D genes are given only for firm matches. The size entry is marked missing in some rows and otherwise reads once, few, many or a size class.

v_gene	j_gene	abundance	d_gene	CDR3aa	CDR3nt
TRBV6-6	TRBJ2-7	NA	NA	CASSPPRTAPYEQYF	TGTGCCAGCAGCCCTCCCCGGACAGCTCCCTACGAGCAGTACTTC
TRBV28	TRBJ2-1	NA	TRBD2	CASSQTSGRRDEQFF	TGTGCCAGCAGTCAAACTAGCGGGAGAAGGGATGAGCAGTTCTTC
TRBV3-1	TRBJ1-1	NA	NA	CASSSLGVNTEAFF	TGTGCCAGCAGCTCCCTCGGGGTGAACACTGAAGCTTTCTTT
TRBV4-1	TRBJ2-1	NA	TRBD1	CASSHHQQGSNEQFF	TGCGCCAGCAGCCATCACCAACAGGGGAGCAATGAGCAGTTCTTC
TRBV7-2	TRBJ2-1	NA	NA	CASSGSSYNEQLF	TGTGCCAGCAGCGGAAGCTCCTACAATGAGCAGTTATTC
TRBV28	TRBJ2-1	NA	TRBD1	CASSSGTGSLLHEQFF	TGTGCCAGCAGTTCCGGGACAGGGTCTTTACTCCATGAGCAGTTCTTC
TRBV20-1	TRBJ2-1	NA	NA	CSVRALDKTHNEQFF	TGCAGTGTTAGAGCCTTAGACAAAACCCACAATGAGCAGTTCTTC
TRBV29-1	TRBJ1-1	NA	NA	CSSKDRGNTEAFF	TGCAGCTCCAAAGACAGAGGGAACACGGAAGCTTTCTTT
TRBV9	TRBJ2-2	NA	NA	CASRRGGTGELFF	TGTGCCAGCAGGAGGGGAGGCACCGGGGAGCTGTTTTTT
TRBV7-2	TRBJ2-7	NA	TRBD2	CASSLGLAGVTLSYEQYF	TGTGCCAGCAGCTTGGGACTAGCGGGAGTAACCCTCTCCTACGAGCAGTACTTC
TRBV19	TRBJ2-7	NA	NA	CASSSSGQQEQYF	TGTGCCAGTAGTTCCTCCGGCCAACAAGAGCAGTACTTC
TRBV29-1	TRBJ1-5	NA	TRBD1	CSVGEPGQNQPQHF	TGCAGCGTCGGAGAGCCGGGACAGAATCAGCCCCAGCATTTT
TRBV12-3/TRBV12-4	TRBJ2-7	few	NA	CASSSVGPLGNSYEQYF	TGTGCCAGCAGTTCGGTAGGGCCTCTAGGAAACTCCTACGAGCAGTACTTC
TRBV28	TRBJ2-7	NA	NA	CASRARYEQYF	TGTGCCAGCAGGGCCCGCTACGAGCAGTACTTC
TRBV14	TRBJ2-7	NA	TRBD1	CASSQGQGEYSYEQYF	TGTGCCAGCAGCCAAGGACAGGGAGAATACTCCTACGAGCAGTACTTC
TRBV12-3/TRBV12-4	TRBJ2-7	few	NA	CASTSGGSSYEQYF	TGTGCCAGCACTTCTGGGGGCTCTTCCTACGAGCAGTACTTC
TRBV5-1	TRBJ2-1	NA	NA	CASSLDSGGAYEQFF	TGCGCCAGCAGCTTGGATTCGGGGGGCGCCTATGAGCAGTTCTTC
TRBV9	TRBJ2-1	NA	TRBD2	CASSVVWTSGEQFF	TGTGCCAGCAGCGTAGTGTGGACTAGCGGTGAGCAGTTCTTC
TRBV20-1	TRBJ2-7	NA	NA	CSARPARQGTYEQYF	TGCAGTGCTAGACCCGCCCGGCAGGGAACCTACGAGCAGTACTTC
TRBV28	TRBJ2-7	NA	TRBD1	CASRGPLGQTSYEQYF	TGTGCCAGCAGGGGTCCACTGGGACAGACCTCCTACGAGCAGTACTTC
TRBV11-2	TRBJ1-4	NA	NA	CASSLATGLEKLFF	TGTGCCAGCAGCTTAGCAACAGGGTTAGAAAAACTGTTTTTT
TRBV27	TRBJ2-7	NA	TRBD1	CATENRDRSSYEQYF	TGTGCCACCGAAAACCGGGACAGATCGTCCTACGAGCAGTACTTC
TRBV12-3/TRBV12-4	TRBJ1-2	NA	TRBD1	CASSPWTGGLYGYTF	TGTGCCAGCAGTCCTTGGACAGGGGGCCTCTATGGCTACACCTTC
TRBV4-2	TRBJ2-7	once	NA	CASSQDPGHPPGEQYF	TGTGCCAGCAGCCAAGACCCGGGACACCCACCCGGCGAGCAGTACTTC
TRBV6-5	TRBJ2-7	NA	NA	CASRIAECYEQYF	TGTGCCAGCAGAATAGCGGAGTGCTACGAGCAGTACTTC
TRBV25-1	TRBJ1-2	NA	NA	CASSELDRPNYGYTF	TGTGCCAGCAGTGAATTGGACAGACCTAACTATGGCTACACCTTC
TRBV28	TRBJ2-2	few	NA	CASSINTGELFF	TGTGCCAGCAGTATCAACACCGGGGAGCTGTTTTTT
TRBV12-3/TRBV12-4	TRBJ1-5	few	NA	CASSPLEGADQPQHF	TGTGCCAGCAGTCCCTTGGAAGGGGCGGATCAGCCCCAGCATTTT
TRBV25-1	TRBJ2-7	NA	TRBD1	CASPRTGLGIYEQYF	TGTGCCAGCCCCCGGACAGGCCTGGGGATCTACGAGCAGTACTTC
TRBV7-9	TRBJ2-7	NA	TRBD2	CASSLLSGSGSYEQYF	TGTGCCAGCAGCTTACTATCCGGGAGCGGGAGCTACGAGCAGTACTTC
TRBV28	TRBJ2-5	NA	NA	CASSKTGQETQYF	TGTGCCAGCAGTAAGACAGGCCAAGAGACCCAGTACTTC
TRBV5-1	TRBJ1-2	NA	TRBD1	CASSLPGQGALGYGYTF	TGCGCCAGCAGCTTACCGGGACAGGGGGCATTGGGCTATGGCTACACCTTC
TRBV2	TRBJ2-3	NA	NA	CASPRDMSTDTQYF	TGTGCCAGCCCCCGGGACATGAGCACAGATACGCAGTATTTT
TRBV6-5	TRBJ2-7	NA	NA	CASRGERGYYEQYF	TGTGCCAGCAGGGGGGAGAGAGGATACTACGAGCAGTACTTC
TRBV6-5	TRBJ2-1	NA	TRBD1	CASSPDRETYNEQFF	TGTGCCAGCAGTCCGGACAGGGAGACCTACAATGAGCAGTTCTTC
TRBV7-9	TRBJ1-1	few	TRBD1	CASSLSSGGTEAFF	TGTGCCAGCAGCTTATCTTCAGGGGGCACTGAAGCTTTCTTT
TRBV5-1	TRBJ2-7	NA	TRBD2	CASSYSGVGSYEQYF	TGCGCCAGCAGCTATAGCGGGGTTGGCTCCTACGAGCAGTACTTC
TRBV6-5	TRBJ2-7	NA	TRBD2	CASSYDRGGGQDEQYF	TGTGCCAGCAGTTACGACCGCGGCGGGGGTCAGGACGAGCAGTACTTC
TRBV7-3	TRBJ2-4	NA	NA	CASSSGPYNEQYF	TGTGCCAGCAGCTCGGGCCCGTACAATGAGCAGTACTTC
TRBV6-6	TRBJ2-3	NA	NA	CASSYGRVFADTQYF	TGTGCCAGCAGTTACGGCAGGGTATTCGCAGATACGCAGTATTTT
TRBV28	TRBJ2-3	NA	NA	CASSRKGHTQYF	TGTGCCAGCAGTAGAAAGGGCCATACGCAGTATTTT
TRBV7-2	TRBJ2-7	few	NA	CASSSQTDSSYEQYF	TGTGCCAGCAGCTCCCAAACGGACAGCTCCTACGAGCAGTACTTC
TRBV6-5	TRBJ2-2	once	NA	CASTKGGAGELFF	TGTGCCAGCACCAAAGGGGGAGCCGGGGAGCTGTTTTTT